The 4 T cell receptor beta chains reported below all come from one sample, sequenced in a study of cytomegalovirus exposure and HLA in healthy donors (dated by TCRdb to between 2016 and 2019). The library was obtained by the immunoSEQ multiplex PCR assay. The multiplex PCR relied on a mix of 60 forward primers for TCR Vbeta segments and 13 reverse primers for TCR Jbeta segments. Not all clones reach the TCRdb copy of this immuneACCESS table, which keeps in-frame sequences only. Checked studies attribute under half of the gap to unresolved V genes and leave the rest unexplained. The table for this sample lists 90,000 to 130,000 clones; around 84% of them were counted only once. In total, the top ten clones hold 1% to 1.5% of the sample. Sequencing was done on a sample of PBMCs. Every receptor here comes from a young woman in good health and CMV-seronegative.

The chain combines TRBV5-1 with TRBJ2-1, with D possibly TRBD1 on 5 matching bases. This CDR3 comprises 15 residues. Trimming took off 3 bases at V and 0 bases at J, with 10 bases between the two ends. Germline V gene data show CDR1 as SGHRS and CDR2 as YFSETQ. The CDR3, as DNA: TGCGCCAGCAGCTCCAGGGTGGACTCCTACAATGAGCAGTTCTTC. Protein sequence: CASSSRVDSYNEQFF.

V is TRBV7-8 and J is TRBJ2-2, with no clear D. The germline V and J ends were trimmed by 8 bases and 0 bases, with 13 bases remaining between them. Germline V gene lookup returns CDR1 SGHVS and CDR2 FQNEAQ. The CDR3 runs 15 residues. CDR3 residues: CASRSGQPNTGELFF. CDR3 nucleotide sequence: TGTGCCAGCCGAAGTGGGCAGCCGAACACCGGGGAGCTGTTTTTT.

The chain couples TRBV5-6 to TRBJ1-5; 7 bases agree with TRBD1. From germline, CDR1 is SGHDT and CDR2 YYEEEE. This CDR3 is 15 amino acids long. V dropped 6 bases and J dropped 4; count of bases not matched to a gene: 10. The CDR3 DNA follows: TGTGCCAGCACGAGGGGGCGAGAAACGAATCAGCCCCAGCATTTT. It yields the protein CASTRGRETNQPQHF.

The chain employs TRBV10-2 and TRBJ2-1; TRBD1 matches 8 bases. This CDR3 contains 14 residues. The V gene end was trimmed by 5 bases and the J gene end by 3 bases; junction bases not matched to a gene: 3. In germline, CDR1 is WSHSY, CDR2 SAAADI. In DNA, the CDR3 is TGCGCCAGCAGTTCCGGGACAGGCTACAATGAGCAGTTCTTC. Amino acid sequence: CASSSGTGYNEQFF.